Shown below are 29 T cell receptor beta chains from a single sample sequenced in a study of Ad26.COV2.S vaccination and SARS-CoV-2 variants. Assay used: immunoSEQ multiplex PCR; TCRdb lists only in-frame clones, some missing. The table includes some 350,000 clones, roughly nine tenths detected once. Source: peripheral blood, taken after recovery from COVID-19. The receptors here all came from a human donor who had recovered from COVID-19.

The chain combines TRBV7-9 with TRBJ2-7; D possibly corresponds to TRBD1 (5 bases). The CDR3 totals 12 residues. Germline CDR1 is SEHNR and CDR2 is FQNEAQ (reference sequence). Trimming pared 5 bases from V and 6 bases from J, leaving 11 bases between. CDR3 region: CASSRDSSEQYF. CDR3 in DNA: TGTGCCAGCAGCCGCGACAGTTCCGAGCAGTACTTC.

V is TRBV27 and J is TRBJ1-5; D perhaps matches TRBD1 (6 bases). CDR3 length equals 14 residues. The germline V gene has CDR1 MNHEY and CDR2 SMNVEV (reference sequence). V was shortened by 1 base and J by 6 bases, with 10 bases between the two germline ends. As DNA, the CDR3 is TGTGCCAGCAGTTTATTAATAGGGGGTCAGCCCCAGCATTTT. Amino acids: CASSLLIGGQPQHF.

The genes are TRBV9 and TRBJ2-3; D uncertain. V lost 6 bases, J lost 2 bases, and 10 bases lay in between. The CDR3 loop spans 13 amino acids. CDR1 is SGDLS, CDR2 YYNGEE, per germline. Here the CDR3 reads CASTLDDTDTQYF. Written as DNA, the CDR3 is TGTGCCAGCACCTTGGACGACACAGATACGCAGTATTTT.

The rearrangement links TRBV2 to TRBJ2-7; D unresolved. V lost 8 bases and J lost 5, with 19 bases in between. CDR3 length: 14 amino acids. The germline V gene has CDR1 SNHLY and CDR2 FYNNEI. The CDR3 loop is CASSAFGRADEQYF. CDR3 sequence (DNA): TGTGCCAGCTCAGCCTTCGGCAGAGCTGACGAGCAGTACTTC.

The CDR3, as DNA: TGTGCGACCACCCTAGTCTCGGTAGAAAGCTACGAGCAGTACTTC. It yields the protein CATTLVSVESYEQYF. The V gene is TRBV6-5, the J gene TRBJ2-7; D call uncertain. The CDR3 is 15 residues long. Per germline, CDR1 MNHEY and CDR2 SVGAGI.

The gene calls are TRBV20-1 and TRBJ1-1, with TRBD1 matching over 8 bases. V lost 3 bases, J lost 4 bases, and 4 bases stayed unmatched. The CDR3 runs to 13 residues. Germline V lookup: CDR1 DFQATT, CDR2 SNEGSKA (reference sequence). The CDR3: CSASPRGRTEAFF. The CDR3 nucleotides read TGCAGTGCTAGTCCCAGGGGGCGCACTGAAGCTTTCTTT.

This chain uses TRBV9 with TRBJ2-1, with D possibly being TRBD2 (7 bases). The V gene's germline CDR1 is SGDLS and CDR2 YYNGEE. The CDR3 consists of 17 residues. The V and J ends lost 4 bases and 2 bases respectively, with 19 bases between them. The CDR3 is CASSPRGGGTPYNEQFF. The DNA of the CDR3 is TGTGCCAGCAGCCCCCGAGGGGGGGGGACCCCCTACAATGAGCAGTTCTTC. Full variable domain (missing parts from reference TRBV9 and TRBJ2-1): DSGVTQTPKHLITATGQRVTLRCSPRSGDLSVYWYQQSLDQGLQFLIQYYNGEERAKGNILERFSAQQFPDLHSELNLSSLELGDSALYFCASSPRGGGTPYNEQFFGPGTRLTVL.

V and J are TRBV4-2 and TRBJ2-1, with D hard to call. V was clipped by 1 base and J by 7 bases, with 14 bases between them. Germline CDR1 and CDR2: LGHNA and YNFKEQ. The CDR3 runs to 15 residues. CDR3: CASSQGRWQKNEQFF. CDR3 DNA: TGTGCCAGCAGCCAAGGGCGGTGGCAGAAGAATGAGCAGTTCTTC.

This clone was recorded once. The CDR3 is CSAGTVLAKNIQYF. For the CDR3, the DNA is TGCAGCGCAGGGACAGTCTTAGCCAAAAACATTCAGTACTTC. The genes are TRBV29-1 and TRBJ2-4; TRBD1 aligns across 7 bases. V lost 7 bases and J lost 0; bases outside the gene matches: 6. CDR1 is SQVTM and CDR2 is ANQGSEA in the germline V gene. The CDR3 covers 14 residues.

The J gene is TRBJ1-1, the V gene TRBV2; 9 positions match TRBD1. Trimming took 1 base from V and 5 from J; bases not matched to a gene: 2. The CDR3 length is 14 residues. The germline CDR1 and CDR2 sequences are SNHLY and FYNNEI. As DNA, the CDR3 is TGTGCCAGCAGTGAAGTAGACAGGGGGACTGAAGCTTTCTTT. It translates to CASSEVDRGTEAFF.

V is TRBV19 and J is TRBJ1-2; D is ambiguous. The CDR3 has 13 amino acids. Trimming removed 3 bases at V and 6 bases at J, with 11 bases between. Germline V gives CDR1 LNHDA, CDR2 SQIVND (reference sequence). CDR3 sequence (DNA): TGTGCCAGTAGTATCGAGGGATGGGATGGCTACACCTTC. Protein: CASSIEGWDGYTF. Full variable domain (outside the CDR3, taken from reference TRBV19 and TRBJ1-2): DGGITQSPKYLFRKEGQNVTLSCEQNLNHDAMYWYRQDPGQGLRLIYYSQIVNDFQKGDIAEGYSVSREKKESFPLTVTSAQKNPTAFYLCASSIEGWDGYTFGSGTRLTVV.

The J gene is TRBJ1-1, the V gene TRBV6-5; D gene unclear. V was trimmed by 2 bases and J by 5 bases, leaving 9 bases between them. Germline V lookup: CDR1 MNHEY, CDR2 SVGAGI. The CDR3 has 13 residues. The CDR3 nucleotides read TGTGCCAGCAGTTACGAAGGGTGGACTGAAGCTTTCTTT. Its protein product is CASSYEGWTEAFF.

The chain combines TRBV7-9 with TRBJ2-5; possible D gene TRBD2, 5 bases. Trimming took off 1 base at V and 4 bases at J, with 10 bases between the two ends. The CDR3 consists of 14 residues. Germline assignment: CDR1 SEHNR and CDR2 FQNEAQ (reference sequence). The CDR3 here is CASSLVTEGETQYF. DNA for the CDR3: TGTGCCAGCAGCTTAGTCACCGAGGGAGAGACCCAGTACTTC.

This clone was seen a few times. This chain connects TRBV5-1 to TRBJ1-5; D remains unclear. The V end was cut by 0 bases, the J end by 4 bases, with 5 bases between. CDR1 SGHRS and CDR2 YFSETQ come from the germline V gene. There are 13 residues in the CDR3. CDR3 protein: CASSLEINQPQHF. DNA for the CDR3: TGCGCCAGCAGCTTGGAAATAAATCAGCCCCAGCATTTT.

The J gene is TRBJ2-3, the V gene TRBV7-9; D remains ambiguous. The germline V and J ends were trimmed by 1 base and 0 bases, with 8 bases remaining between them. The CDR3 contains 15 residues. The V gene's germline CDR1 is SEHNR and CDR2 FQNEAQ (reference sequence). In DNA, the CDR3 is TGTGCCAGCAGCTTAGGCGGTACTAGCACAGATACGCAGTATTTT. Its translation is CASSLGGTSTDTQYF.

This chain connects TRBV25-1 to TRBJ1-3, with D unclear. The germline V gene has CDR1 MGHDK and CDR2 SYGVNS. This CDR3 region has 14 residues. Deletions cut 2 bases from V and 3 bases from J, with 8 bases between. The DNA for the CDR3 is TGTGCCAGCAGTGAACCCCGTAGTGGAAACACCATATATTTT. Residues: CASSEPRSGNTIYF.

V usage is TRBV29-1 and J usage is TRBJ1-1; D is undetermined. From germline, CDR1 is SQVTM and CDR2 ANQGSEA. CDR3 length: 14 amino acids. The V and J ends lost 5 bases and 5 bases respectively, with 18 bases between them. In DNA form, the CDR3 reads TGCAGCGTTTTTGGCGGTAAGGTAGGGACTGAAGCTTTCTTT. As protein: CSVFGGKVGTEAFF.

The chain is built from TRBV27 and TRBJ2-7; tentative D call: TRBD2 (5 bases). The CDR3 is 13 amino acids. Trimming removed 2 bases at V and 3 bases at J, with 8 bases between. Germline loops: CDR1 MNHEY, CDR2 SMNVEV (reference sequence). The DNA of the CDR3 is TGTGCCAGCAGTTTAGTCCGGGACTACGAGCAGTACTTC. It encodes CASSLVRDYEQYF.

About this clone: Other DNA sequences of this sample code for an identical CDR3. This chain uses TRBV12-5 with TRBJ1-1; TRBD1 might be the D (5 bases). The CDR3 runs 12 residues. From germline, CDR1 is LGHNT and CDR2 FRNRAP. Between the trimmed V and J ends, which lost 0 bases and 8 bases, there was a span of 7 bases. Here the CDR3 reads CASGLVRDEAFF. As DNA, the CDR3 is TGTGCTAGTGGTTTGGTAAGGGACGAAGCTTTCTTT. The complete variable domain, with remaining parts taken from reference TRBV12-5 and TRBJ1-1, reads DARVTQTPRHKVTEMGQEVTMRCQPILGHNTVFWYRQTMMQGLELLAYFRNRAPLDDSGMPKDRFSAEMPDATLATLKIQPSEPRDSAVYFCASGLVRDEAFFGQGTRLTVV.

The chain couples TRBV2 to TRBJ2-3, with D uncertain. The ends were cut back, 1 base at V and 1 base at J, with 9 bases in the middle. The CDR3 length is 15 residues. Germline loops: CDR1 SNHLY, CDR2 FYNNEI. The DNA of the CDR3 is TGTGCCAGCAGTGAAGTAGTTTGGGGCACAGATACGCAGTATTTT. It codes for CASSEVVWGTDTQYF.

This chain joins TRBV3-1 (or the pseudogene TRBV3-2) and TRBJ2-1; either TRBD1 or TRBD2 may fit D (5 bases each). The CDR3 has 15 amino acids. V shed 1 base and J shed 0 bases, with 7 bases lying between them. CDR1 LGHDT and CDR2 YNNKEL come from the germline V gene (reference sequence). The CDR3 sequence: CASSQVGVSYNEQFF. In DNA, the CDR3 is TGTGCCAGCAGCCAAGTGGGGGTCTCCTACAATGAGCAGTTCTTC.

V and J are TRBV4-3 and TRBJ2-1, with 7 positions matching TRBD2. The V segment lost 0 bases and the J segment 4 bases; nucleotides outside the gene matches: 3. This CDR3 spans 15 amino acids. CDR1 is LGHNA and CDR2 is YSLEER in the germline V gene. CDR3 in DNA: TGCGCCAGCAGCCAAGAATACGGGGGGTACAATGAGCAGTTCTTC. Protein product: CASSQEYGGYNEQFF.

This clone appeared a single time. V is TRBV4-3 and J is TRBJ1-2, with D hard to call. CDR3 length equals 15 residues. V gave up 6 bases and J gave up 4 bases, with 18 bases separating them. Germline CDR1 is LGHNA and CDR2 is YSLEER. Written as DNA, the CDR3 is TGCGCCAGCAGTCGAGTGGCCTTCCGACTCTATGGCTACACCTTC. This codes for CASSRVAFRLYGYTF.

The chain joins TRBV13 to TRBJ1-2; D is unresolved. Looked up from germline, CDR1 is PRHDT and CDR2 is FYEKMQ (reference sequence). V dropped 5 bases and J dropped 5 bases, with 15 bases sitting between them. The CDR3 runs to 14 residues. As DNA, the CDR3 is TGTGCCAGCAGCCCAAGTCTGGGGTCTTATGGCTACACCTTC. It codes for CASSPSLGSYGYTF.

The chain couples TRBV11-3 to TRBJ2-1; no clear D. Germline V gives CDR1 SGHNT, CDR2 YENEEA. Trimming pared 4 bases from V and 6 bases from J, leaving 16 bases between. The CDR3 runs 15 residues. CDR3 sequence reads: CASSSRELGFNEQFF. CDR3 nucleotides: TGTGCCAGCAGCTCTAGGGAACTGGGCTTCAATGAGCAGTTCTTC.

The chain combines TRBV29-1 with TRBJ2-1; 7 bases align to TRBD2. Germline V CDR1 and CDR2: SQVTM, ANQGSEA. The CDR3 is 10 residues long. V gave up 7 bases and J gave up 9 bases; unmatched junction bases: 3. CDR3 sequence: CSAREGEQFF. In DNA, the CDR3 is TGCAGCGCAAGGGAGGGTGAGCAGTTCTTC.

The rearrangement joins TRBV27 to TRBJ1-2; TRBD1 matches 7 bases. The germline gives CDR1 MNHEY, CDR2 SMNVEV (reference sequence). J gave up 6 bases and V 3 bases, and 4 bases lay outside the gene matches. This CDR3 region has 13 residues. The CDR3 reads CASSFAGGNGYTF. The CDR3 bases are TGTGCCAGCAGTTTCGCAGGGGGAAATGGCTACACCTTC.

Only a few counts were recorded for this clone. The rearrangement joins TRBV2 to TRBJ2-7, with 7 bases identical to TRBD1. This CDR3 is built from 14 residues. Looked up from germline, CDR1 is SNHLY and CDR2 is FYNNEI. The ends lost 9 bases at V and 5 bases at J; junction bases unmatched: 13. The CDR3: CASRPSGQFHEQYF. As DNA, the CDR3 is TGTGCCAGTCGCCCGTCGGGACAGTTCCACGAGCAGTACTTC.

The CDR3 coding sequence is TGTGCCAGTAGTATAGTTAGCGGGGGGGCCACAGATACGCAGTATTTT. Its protein product is CASSIVSGGATDTQYF. V gene TRBV19 combines with J gene TRBJ2-3; 11 nucleotides agree with TRBD2. Looked up from germline, CDR1 is LNHDA and CDR2 is SQIVND (reference sequence). V was clipped by 1 base and J by 2 bases; unmatched bases: 2. The CDR3 runs 16 residues. Variable domain in full (rest from reference TRBV19 and TRBJ2-3): DGGITQSPKYLFRKEGQNVTLSCEQNLNHDAMYWYRQDPGQGLRLIYYSQIVNDFQKGDIAEGYSVSREKKESFPLTVTSAQKNPTAFYLCASSIVSGGATDTQYFGPGTRLTVL.